A single sample is the source of the 9 T cell receptor beta chains below, sequenced in a study of blood T cell repertoires in COVID-19 (dated by TCRdb to about 2020). The library came from the immunoSEQ multiplex PCR assay. TCRdb re-hosts the immuneACCESS table, in-frame sequences only. Its copies lack some clones; in the studies checked, an unresolved V gene accounts for under half of them, and the cause for the rest is not known. The sample includes under 150,000 clones, with roughly 84% observed a single time. 5% to 7% of the sample is in the top ten clones. Input material: PBMCs or T cells enriched from blood (not recorded which). The receptors were gathered from a woman between 50 and 59 years old who had been exposed to COVID-19.

V gene TRBV20-1 combines with J gene TRBJ2-1; tentative D call: TRBD1 (6 bases). The length of the CDR3 is 17 residues. Germline CDR1 DFQATT, CDR2 SNEGSKA (reference sequence). Trimming cost V 3 bases and J 4 bases, with 22 bases left between them. The CDR3 DNA reads TGCAGTGCTAGTATCAGGGGCCATAACCTTATATACAATGAGCAGTTCTTC. It yields the protein CSASIRGHNLIYNEQFF.

The gene calls are TRBV10-1 and TRBJ2-1; tentative D call: TRBD2 (6 bases). Trimming took 1 base from V and 3 from J, leaving 10 bases between them. Germline assignment: CDR1 WNHNN and CDR2 SYGVQD (reference sequence). This CDR3 region has 15 residues. The CDR3 reads CASSELDSGYNEQFF. CDR3 coding DNA: TGCGCCAGCAGTGAGTTGGATAGCGGCTACAATGAGCAGTTCTTC.

In its sample, this clone was seen a few times. The rearrangement links TRBV6-5 to TRBJ2-1, with D perhaps TRBD1 (5 bases). This CDR3 has 15 residues. Germline CDR1 MNHEY, CDR2 SVGAGI. Trimming removed 7 bases from V and 1 base from J, with 14 bases in between. The CDR3 sequence: CASILRQSSYNEQFF. The DNA for the CDR3 is TGTGCCAGCATCCTCCGACAGTCATCCTACAATGAGCAGTTCTTC.

The genes are TRBV24-1 and TRBJ1-1; D is unresolved. Germline V gene lookup returns CDR1 KGHDR and CDR2 SFDVKD. The CDR3 spans 16 residues. The germline V and J ends were trimmed by 2 bases and 1 base, with 13 bases remaining between them. CDR3: CATSDSGERKNTEAFF. The CDR3, as DNA: TGTGCCACCAGTGATTCGGGAGAGAGAAAGAACACTGAAGCTTTCTTT.

V and J are TRBV10-3 and TRBJ2-7; D uncertain. The CDR3 is made up of 13 amino acids. Trimming took off 7 bases at V and 2 bases at J, with 12 bases between the two ends. CDR1 ENHRY and CDR2 SYGVKD come from the germline V gene. Written as DNA, the CDR3 is TGTGCCATCAATGGGCAGAAAACCTACGAGCAGTACTTC. As protein: CAINGQKTYEQYF.

J is TRBJ1-2 and V is TRBV19; no clear D. The CDR3 runs 15 residues. The V end was cut by 2 bases, the J end by 4 bases, with 14 bases between. Germline CDR1 reads LNHDA; CDR2 reads SQIVND (reference sequence). CDR3 sequence reads: CASSIPKGAFYGYTF. The CDR3 DNA is TGTGCCAGTAGTATACCGAAGGGAGCCTTCTATGGCTACACCTTC.

The gene calls are TRBV7-2 and TRBJ2-7, with D possibly matching TRBD1 (6 bases). Germline V gene data show CDR1 as SGHTA and CDR2 as FQGNSA. The V end lost 0 bases, the J end lost 10 bases, and 16 bases lay between the germline ends. The CDR3 covers 14 residues. Here the CDR3 reads CASSLAVLRGEQYF. CDR3 coding DNA: TGTGCCAGCAGCTTAGCGGTGCTCAGGGGCGAACAGTACTTC.

The chain uses TRBV6-5 and TRBJ1-1; 8 nucleotides agree with TRBD1. There are 12 residues in the CDR3. The germline V gene encodes CDR1 MNHEY and CDR2 SVGAGI. V dropped 5 bases and J dropped 11; count of bases not matched to a gene: 7. The CDR3 nucleotides read TGTGCCAGCAGTCCGGACAGGGCGCGCGCTTTCTTT. It codes for CASSPDRARAFF.

The CDR3 nucleotides are TGTGCCAGCAGTGAAGGCACAAGACAGCCCCAGCATTTT. Residues: CASSEGTRQPQHF. V and J are TRBV6-1 and TRBJ1-5, with unresolved D. Germline V gives CDR1 MNHNS, CDR2 SASEGT. The CDR3 is made up of 13 amino acids. V lost 1 base and J lost 7, with 8 bases in between.